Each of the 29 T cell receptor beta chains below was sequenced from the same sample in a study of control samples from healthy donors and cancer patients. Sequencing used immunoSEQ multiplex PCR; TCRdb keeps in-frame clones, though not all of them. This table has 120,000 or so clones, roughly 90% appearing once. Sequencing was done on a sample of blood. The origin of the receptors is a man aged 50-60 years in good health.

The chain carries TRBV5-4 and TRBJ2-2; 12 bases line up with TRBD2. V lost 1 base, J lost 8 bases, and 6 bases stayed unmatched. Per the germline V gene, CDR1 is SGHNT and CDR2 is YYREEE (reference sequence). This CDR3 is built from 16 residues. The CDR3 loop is CASSLRTSGALGELFF. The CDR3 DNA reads TGTGCCAGCAGCTTGAGGACTAGCGGGGCTCTTGGGGAGCTGTTTTTT.

The CDR3 spells CASTPGSSTDTQYF. In DNA, the CDR3 is TGTGCCAGCACCCCCGGGTCGAGCACAGATACGCAGTATTTT. The rearrangement links TRBV5-8 to TRBJ2-3; D is unresolved. The V and J ends lost 6 bases and 0 bases respectively, with 11 bases between them. The CDR3 sequence is 14 residues long. The germline V gene has CDR1 SGHTS and CDR2 YDEGEE.

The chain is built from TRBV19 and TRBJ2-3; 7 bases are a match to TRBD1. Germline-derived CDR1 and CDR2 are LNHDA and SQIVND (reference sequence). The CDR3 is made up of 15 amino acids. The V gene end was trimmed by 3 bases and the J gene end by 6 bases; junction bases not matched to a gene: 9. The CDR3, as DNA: TGTGCCAGTAGTATTGCAGGGGGTCGAGGCGATACGCAGTATTTT. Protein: CASSIAGGRGDTQYF.

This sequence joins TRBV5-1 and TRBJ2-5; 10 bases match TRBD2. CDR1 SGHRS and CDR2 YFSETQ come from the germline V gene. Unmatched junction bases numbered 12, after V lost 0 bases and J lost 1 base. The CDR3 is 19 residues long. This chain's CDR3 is CASSLVKGPLAGLQETQYF. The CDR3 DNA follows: TGCGCCAGCAGCTTGGTTAAAGGCCCACTAGCGGGGCTCCAAGAGACCCAGTACTTC. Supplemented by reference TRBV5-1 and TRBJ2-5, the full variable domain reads KAGVTQTPRYLIKTRGQQVTLSCSPISGHRSVSWYQQTPGQGLQFLFEYFSETQRNKGNFPGRFSGRQFSNSRSEMNVSTLELGDSALYLCASSLVKGPLAGLQETQYFGPGTRLLVL.

The CDR3 DNA follows: TGTGCCAGTAGTGCCCGGGGGGGGGCTCTTGGCTACACCTTC. Translating it yields CASSARGGALGYTF. The rearrangement uses TRBV19 and TRBJ1-2; weak D call: TRBD1 (6 bases). Trimming left V 5 bases short and J 7 bases short, with 17 bases between. Per the germline V gene, CDR1 is LNHDA and CDR2 is SQIVND (reference sequence). This CDR3 spans 14 amino acids. Full variable domain (remainder filled in from reference TRBV19 and TRBJ1-2): DGGITQSPKYLFRKEGQNVTLSCEQNLNHDAMYWYRQDPGQGLRLIYYSQIVNDFQKGDIAEGYSVSREKKESFPLTVTSAQKNPTAFYLCASSARGGALGYTFGSGTRLTVV.

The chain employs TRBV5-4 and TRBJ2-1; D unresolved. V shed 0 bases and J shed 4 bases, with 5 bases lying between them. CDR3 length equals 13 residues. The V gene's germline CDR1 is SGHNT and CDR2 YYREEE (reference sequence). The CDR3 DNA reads TGTGCCAGCAGCTTGGTCCCATACAATGAGCAGTTCTTC. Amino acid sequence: CASSLVPYNEQFF.

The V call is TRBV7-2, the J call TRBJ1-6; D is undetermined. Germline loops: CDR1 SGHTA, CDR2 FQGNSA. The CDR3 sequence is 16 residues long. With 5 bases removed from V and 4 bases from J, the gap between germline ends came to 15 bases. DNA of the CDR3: TGTGCCAGCAGCCCTCACGGAGCATTATATAATTCACCCCTCCACTTT. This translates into CASSPHGALYNSPLHF.

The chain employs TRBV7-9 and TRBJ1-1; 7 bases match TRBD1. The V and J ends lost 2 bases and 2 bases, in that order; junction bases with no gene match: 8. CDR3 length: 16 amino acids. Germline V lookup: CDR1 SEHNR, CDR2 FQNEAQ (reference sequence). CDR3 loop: CASSLLAGGSNTEAFF. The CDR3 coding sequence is TGTGCCAGCAGCTTATTGGCAGGGGGTTCTAACACTGAAGCTTTCTTT.

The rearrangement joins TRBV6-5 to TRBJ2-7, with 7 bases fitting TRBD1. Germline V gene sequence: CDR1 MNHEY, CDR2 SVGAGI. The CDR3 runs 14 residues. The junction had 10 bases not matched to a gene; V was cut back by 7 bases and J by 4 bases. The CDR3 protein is CASTLDTGDYEQYF. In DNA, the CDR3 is TGTGCCAGCACTCTCGATACAGGGGATTACGAGCAGTACTTC.

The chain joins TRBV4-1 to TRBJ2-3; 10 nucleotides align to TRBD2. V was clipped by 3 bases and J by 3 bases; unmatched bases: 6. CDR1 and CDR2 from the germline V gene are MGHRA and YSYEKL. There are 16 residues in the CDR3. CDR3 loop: CASSHASGGFTDTQYF. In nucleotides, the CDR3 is TGCGCCAGCAGCCATGCTAGCGGGGGCTTTACAGATACGCAGTATTTT.

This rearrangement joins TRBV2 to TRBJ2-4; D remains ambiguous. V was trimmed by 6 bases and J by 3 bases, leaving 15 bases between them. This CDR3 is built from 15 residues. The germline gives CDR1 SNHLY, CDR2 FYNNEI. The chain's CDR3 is CASSPETYRKNIQYF. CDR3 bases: TGTGCCAGCAGCCCCGAGACATATCGCAAAAACATTCAGTACTTC.

CDR3 loop: CASSPGFENTEAFF. In nucleotides, the CDR3 is TGTGCCAGCTCACCGGGATTCGAGAACACTGAAGCTTTCTTT. V is TRBV18 and J is TRBJ1-1; no definite D call. V was trimmed by 3 bases and J by 1 base, leaving 9 bases between them. This CDR3 is built from 14 residues. Germline V gene lookup returns CDR1 KGHSH and CDR2 LQKENI.

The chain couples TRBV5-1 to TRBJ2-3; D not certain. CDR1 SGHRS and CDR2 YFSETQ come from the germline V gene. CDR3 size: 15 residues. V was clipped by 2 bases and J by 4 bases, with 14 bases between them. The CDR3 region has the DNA TGCGCCAGCAGCTTAAACCCGATCGGCCCAGATACGCAGTATTTT. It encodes CASSLNPIGPDTQYF.

CDR3 in DNA: TGTGCCAGCACGTACCAGGGCTACACTGAAGCTTTCTTT. It translates to CASTYQGYTEAFF. This sequence joins TRBV2 and TRBJ1-1, with D possibly TRBD1 on 5 matching bases. This CDR3 region has 13 residues. V lost 7 bases and J lost 3, with 12 bases in between. Germline V gene sequence: CDR1 SNHLY, CDR2 FYNNEI.

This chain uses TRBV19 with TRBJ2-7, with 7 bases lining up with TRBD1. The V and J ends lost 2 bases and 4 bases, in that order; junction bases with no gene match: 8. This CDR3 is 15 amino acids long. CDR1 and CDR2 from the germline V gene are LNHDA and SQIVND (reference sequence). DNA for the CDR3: TGTGCCAGTAGTATAACCCTGACAGGGCTATACGAGCAGTACTTC. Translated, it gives CASSITLTGLYEQYF.

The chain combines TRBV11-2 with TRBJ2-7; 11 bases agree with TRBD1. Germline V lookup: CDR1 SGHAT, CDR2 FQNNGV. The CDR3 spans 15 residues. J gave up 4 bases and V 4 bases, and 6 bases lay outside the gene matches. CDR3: CASSSRTGGKYEQYF. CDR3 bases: TGTGCCAGCAGCTCCCGGACAGGGGGCAAATACGAGCAGTACTTC.

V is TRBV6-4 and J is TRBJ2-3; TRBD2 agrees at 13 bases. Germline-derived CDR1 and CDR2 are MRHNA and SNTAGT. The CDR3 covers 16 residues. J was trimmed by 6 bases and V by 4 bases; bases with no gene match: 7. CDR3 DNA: TGTGCCAGCAGTGCGACTAGCGGGGGGCCGGTGGATACGCAGTATTTT. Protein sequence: CASSATSGGPVDTQYF.

CDR3 loop: CASEAVRGTEAFF. The CDR3, as DNA: TGTGCCAGCGAAGCGGTCCGGGGGACTGAAGCTTTCTTT. This chain joins TRBV21-1 and TRBJ1-1. TRBV21-1 is reported as a pseudogene. The CDR3 covers 13 residues.

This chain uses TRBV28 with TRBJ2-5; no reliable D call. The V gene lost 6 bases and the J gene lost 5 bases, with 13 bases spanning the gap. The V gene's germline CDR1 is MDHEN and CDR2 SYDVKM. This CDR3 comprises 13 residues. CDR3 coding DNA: TGTGCCAGCAGCCTTAGGGATAGGGAGACCCAGTACTTC. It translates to CASSLRDRETQYF.

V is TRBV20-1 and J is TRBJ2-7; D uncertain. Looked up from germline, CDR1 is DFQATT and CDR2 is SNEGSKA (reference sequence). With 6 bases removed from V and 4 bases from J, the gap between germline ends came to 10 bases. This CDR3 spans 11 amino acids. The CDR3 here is CSASQRYEQYF. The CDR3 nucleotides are TGCAGTGCGTCCCAGAGGTACGAGCAGTACTTC.

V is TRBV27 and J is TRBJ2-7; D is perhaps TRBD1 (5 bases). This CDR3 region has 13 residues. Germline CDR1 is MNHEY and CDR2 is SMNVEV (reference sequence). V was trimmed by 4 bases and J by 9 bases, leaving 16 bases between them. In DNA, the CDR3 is TGTGCCAGCAGTTCCCATGCAGGCCAGGGGCAGTACTTC. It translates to CASSSHAGQGQYF.

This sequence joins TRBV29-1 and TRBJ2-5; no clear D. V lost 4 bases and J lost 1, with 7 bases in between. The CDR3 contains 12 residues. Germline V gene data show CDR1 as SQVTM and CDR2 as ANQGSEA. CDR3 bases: TGCAGCGTTGTAGGTAGCCAAGAGACCCAGTACTTC. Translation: CSVVGSQETQYF.

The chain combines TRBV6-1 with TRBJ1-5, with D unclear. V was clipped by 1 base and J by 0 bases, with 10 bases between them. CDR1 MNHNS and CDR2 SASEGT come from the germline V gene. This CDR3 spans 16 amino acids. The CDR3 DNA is TGTGCCAGCAGTGAAGATGGCGGATATAGCAATCAGCCCCAGCATTTT. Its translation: CASSEDGGYSNQPQHF.

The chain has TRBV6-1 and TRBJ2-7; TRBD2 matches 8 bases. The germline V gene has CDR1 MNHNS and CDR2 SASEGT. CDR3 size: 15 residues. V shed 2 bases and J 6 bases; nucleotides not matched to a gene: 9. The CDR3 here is CASSEREVAGSEQYF. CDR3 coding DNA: TGTGCCAGCAGTGAAAGGGAGGTAGCGGGGAGCGAGCAGTACTTC.

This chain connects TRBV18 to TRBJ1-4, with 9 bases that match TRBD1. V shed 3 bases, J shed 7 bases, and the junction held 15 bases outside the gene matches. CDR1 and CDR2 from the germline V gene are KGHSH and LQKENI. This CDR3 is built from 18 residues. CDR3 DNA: TGTGCCAGCTCACCGCGGCCCGGGACAGGGAAACTAGCTGAAAAACTGTTTTTT. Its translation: CASSPRPGTGKLAEKLFF.

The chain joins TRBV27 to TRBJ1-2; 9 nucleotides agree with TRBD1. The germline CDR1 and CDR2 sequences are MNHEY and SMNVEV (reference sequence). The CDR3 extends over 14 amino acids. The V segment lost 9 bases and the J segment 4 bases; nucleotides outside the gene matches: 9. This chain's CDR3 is CASRTGTGFYGYTF. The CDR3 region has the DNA TGTGCCAGTCGTACCGGGACAGGGTTCTATGGCTACACCTTC.

The CDR3 loop is CATALQGGQPQHF. CDR3 sequence (DNA): TGTGCCACCGCCCTACAGGGAGGGCAGCCCCAGCATTTT. The V gene is TRBV12-3 or TRBV12-4, the J gene TRBJ1-5, with D possibly being TRBD1 (6 bases). The CDR3 extends over 13 amino acids. V dropped 10 bases and J dropped 7 bases, with 17 bases sitting between them.

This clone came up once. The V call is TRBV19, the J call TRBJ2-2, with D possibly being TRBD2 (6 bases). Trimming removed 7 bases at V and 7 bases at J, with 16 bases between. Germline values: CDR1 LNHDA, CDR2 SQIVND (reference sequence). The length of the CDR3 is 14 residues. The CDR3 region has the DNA TGTGCCAGTACCCCGGGCCCGGGAGTCGGGGAGCTGTTTTTT. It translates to CASTPGPGVGELFF.

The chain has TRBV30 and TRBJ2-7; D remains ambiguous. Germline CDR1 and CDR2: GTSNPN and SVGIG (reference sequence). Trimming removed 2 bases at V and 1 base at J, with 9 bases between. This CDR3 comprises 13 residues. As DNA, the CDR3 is TGTGCCTGGAGTCTGCAGGTATCCTACGAGCAGTACTTC. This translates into CAWSLQVSYEQYF. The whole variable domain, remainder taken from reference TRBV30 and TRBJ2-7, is SQTIHQWPATLVQPVGSPLSLECTVEGTSNPNLYWYRQAAGRGLQLLFYSVGIGQISSEVPQNLSASRPQDRQFILSSKKLLLSDSGFYLCAWSLQVSYEQYFGPGTRLTVT.